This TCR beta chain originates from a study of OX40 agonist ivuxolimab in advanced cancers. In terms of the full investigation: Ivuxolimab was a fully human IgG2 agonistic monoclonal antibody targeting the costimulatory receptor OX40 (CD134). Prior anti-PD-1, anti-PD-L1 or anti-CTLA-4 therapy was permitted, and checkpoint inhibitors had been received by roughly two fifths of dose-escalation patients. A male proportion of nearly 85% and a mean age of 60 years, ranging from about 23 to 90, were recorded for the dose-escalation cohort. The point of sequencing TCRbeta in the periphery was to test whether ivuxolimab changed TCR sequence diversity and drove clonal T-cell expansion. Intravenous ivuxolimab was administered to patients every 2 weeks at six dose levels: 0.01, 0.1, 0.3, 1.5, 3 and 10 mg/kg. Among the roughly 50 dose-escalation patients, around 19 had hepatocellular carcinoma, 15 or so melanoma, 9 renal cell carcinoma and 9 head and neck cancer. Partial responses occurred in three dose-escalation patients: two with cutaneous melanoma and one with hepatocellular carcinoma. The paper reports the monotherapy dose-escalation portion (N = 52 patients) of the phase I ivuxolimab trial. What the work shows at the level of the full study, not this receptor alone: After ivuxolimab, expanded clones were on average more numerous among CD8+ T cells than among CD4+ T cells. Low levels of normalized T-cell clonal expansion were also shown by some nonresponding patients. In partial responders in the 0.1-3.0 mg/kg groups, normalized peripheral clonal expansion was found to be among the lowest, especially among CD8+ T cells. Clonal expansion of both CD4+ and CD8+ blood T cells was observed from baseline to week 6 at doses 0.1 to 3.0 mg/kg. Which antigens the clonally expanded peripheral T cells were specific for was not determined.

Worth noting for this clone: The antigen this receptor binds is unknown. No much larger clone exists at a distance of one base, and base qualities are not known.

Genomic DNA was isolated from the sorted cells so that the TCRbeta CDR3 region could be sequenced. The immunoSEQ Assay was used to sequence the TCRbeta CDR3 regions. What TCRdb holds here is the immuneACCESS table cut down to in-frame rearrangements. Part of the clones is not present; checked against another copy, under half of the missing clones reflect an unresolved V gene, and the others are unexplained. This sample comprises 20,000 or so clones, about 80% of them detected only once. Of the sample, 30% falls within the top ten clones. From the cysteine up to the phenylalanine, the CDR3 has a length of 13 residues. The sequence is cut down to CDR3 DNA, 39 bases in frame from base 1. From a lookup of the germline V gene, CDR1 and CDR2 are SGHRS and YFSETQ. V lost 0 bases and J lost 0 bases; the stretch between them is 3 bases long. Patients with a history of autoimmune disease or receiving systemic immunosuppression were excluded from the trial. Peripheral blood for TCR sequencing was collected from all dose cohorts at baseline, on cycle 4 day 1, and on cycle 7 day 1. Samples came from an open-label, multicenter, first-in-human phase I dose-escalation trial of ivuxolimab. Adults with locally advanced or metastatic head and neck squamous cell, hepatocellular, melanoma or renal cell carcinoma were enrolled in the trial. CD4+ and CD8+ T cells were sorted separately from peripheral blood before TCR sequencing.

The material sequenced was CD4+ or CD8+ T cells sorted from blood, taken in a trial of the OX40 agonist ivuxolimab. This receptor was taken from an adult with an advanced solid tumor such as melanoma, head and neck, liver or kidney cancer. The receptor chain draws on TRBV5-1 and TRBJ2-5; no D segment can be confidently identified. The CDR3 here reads CASSLADQETQYF. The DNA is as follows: TGCGCCAGCAGCTTGGCCGACCAAGAGACCCAGTACTTC.